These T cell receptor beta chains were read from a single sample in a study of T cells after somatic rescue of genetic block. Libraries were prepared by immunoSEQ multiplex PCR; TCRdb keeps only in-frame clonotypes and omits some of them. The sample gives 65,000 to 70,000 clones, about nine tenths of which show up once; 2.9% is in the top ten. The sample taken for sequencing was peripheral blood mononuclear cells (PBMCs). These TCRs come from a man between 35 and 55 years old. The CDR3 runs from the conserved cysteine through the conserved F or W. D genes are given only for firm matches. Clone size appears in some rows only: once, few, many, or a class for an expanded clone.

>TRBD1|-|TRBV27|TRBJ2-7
CASSDLSYGTVIYEQYF
TGTGCCAGCAGCGACCTTTCATACGGGACAGTGATCTACGAGCAGTACTTC
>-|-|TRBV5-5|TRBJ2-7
CASSAPLERRGDEQYF
TGTGCCAGCAGCGCACCCCTTGAGCGCCGAGGGGACGAGCAGTACTTC
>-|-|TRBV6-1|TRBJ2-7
CATYPRGISYEQYF
TGTGCCACTTACCCGAGGGGTATATCCTACGAGCAGTACTTC
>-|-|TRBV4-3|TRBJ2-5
CASSRGRTQYF
TGCGCCAGCAGCCGTGGTCGGACCCAGTACTTC
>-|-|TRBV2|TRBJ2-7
CASSEDSQGEGEQYF
TGTGCCAGCAGTGAAGACTCACAGGGGGAGGGCGAGCAGTACTTC
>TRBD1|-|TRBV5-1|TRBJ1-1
CASSGNRGLTEAFF
TGCGCCAGCAGCGGAAACAGGGGGCTCACTGAAGCTTTCTTT
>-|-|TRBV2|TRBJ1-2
CASSEEGVEGYTF
TGTGCCAGCAGTGAAGAGGGCGTGGAAGGCTACACCTTC
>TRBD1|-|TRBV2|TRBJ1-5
CASRGQFSSNQPQHF
TGTGCCAGCAGGGGACAGTTTAGTAGCAATCAGCCCCAGCATTTT
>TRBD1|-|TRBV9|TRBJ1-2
CASSHWTGGDYGYTF
TGTGCCAGCAGCCACTGGACAGGGGGCGACTATGGCTACACCTTC
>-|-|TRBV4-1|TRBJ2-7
CASSRPDIYEQYF
TGCGCCAGCAGCCGCCCAGATATCTACGAGCAGTACTTC
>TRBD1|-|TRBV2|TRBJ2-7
CASTRSDRGVNEQYF
TGTGCCAGCACCCGCTCGGACAGGGGGGTCAACGAGCAGTACTTC
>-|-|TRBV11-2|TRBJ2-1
CASSPRGGNEQFF
TGTGCCAGCAGCCCGCGGGGAGGCAATGAGCAGTTCTTC
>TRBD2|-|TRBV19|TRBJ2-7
CASSIGLGAYEQYF
TGTGCCAGTAGTATTGGACTAGGGGCCTACGAGCAGTACTTC
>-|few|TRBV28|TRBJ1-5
CASSLGNSNQPQHF
TGTGCCAGCAGCCTAGGGAATAGCAATCAGCCCCAGCATTTT
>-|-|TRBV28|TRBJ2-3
CATQRPDTQYF
TGTGCCACCCAACGCCCAGATACGCAGTATTTT
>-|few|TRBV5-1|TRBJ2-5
CASSLWQSGEETQYF
TGCGCCAGCAGCCTATGGCAATCCGGGGAGGAGACCCAGTACTTC
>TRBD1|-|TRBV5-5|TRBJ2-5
CASSLDRGWETQYF
TGTGCCAGCAGCTTGGACAGGGGGTGGGAGACCCAGTACTTC
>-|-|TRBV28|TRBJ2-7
CASSSRGWAGARYEQYF
TGTGCCAGCAGTTCCCGAGGATGGGCAGGGGCCCGCTACGAGCAGTACTTC
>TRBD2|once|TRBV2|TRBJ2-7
CASSEAGLAGAEQYF
TGTGCCAGCAGTGAAGCTGGACTAGCGGGCGCCGAGCAGTACTTC
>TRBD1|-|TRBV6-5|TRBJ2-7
CASSNGQGAHEQYF
TGTGCCAGCAGTAATGGACAGGGGGCCCACGAGCAGTACTTC
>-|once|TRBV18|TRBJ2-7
CASSPTGSYEQYF
TGTGCCAGCTCACCAACGGGGAGCTACGAGCAGTACTTC
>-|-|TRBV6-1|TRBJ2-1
CASSSGATGVNEQFF
TGTGCCAGCAGCTCAGGAGCGACAGGAGTCAATGAGCAGTTCTTC
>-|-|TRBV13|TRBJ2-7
CASTARGLGKVDEQYF
TGTGCCAGCACCGCAAGGGGTCTAGGGAAAGTCGACGAGCAGTACTTC
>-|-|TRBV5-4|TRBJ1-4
CASSLGVRGARNEKLFF
TGTGCCAGCAGCTTGGGGGTCAGGGGCGCCCGAAATGAAAAACTGTTTTTT
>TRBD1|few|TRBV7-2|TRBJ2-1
CASSSRPGQGSEQFF
TGTGCCAGCAGCTCCCGACCGGGACAGGGGTCTGAGCAGTTCTTC
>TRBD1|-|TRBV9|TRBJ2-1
CASSVGAEGQAFF
TGTGCCAGCAGCGTAGGGGCCGAGGGACAGGCCTTCTTC
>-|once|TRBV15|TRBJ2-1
CATSRFGGGPNNEQFF
TGTGCCACCAGCAGGTTTGGAGGCGGACCCAACAATGAGCAGTTCTTC
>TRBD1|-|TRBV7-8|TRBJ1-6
CASSSQEGQGARSPLHF
TGTGCCAGCAGCTCCCAAGAAGGACAGGGGGCACGATCACCCCTCCACTTT
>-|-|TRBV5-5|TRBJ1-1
CASSLYTGNTEAFF
TGTGCCAGCAGCTTGTATACGGGGAACACTGAAGCTTTCTTT
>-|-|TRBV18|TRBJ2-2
CASSPDTGTGELFF
TGTGCCAGCTCACCGGACACTGGGACCGGGGAGCTGTTTTTT
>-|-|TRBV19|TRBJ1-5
CASSIGGSISNQPQHF
TGTGCCAGTAGTATAGGGGGATCGATTAGCAATCAGCCCCAGCATTTT
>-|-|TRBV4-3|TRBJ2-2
CASSQGIYQHGELFF
TGCGCCAGCAGCCAAGGGATTTATCAGCACGGGGAGCTGTTTTTT
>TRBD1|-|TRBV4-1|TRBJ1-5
CASSQDERGPRQPQHF
TGCGCCAGCAGCCAAGACGAGAGGGGGCCAAGGCAGCCCCAGCATTTT
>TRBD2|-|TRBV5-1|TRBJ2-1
CASSYGVAGDEQFF
TGCGCCAGCAGCTACGGGGTAGCGGGGGATGAGCAGTTCTTC
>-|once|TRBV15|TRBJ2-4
CATSRDATGRAKNIQYF
TGTGCCACCAGCAGAGACGCAACAGGGAGGGCCAAAAACATTCAGTACTTC
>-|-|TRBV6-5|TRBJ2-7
CASSPPSGVEQYF
TGTGCCAGCAGCCCACCGTCAGGAGTCGAGCAGTACTTC
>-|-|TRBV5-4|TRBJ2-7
CASSARDGTYEQYF
TGTGCCAGCAGCGCCCGGGACGGAACCTACGAGCAGTACTTC
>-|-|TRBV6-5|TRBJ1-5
CASTPQGGGNQPQHF
TGTGCCAGCACTCCCCAGGGAGGGGGCAATCAGCCCCAGCATTTT
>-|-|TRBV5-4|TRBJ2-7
CASSMTGRLSYEQYF
TGTGCCAGCAGCATGACAGGGAGGCTTAGCTACGAGCAGTACTTC
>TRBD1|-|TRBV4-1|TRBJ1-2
CASSQGTGTRNGYTF
TGCGCCAGCAGCCAAGGGACAGGGACTCGTAATGGCTACACCTTC
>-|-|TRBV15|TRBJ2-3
CATSRGSGAQGTDTQYF
TGTGCCACCAGCAGGGGTTCCGGTGCCCAGGGCACAGATACGCAGTATTTT
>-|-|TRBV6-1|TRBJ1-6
CASSLRPGNSPLHF
TGTGCCAGCAGCTTAAGACCGGGAAATTCACCCCTCCACTTT
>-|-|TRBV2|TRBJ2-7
CASSVPEVGEQYF
TGTGCCAGCAGTGTACCCGAGGTAGGCGAGCAGTACTTC
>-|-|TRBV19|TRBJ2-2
CASSERRTAGELFF
TGTGCCAGTAGTGAGCGAAGGACAGCCGGGGAGCTGTTTTTT
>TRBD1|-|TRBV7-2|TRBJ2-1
CASSRDRGYEQFF
TGTGCCAGCAGCAGAGACAGGGGATATGAGCAGTTCTTC
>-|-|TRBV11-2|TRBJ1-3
CASRFPGLGGRTGNTIYF
TGTGCCAGCCGCTTCCCGGGGTTGGGCGGCCGGACTGGAAACACCATATATTTT
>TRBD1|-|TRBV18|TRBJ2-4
CASLSDRDAKNIQYF
TGTGCCAGCTTATCGGACAGGGACGCCAAAAACATTCAGTACTTC